This TCR beta chain was profiled in a study of blood T cell repertoires in COVID-19. Study at large: Spain, Italy and the United States supplied samples that represented acute and convalescent COVID-19.

CDR3 length: 17 residues. V shed 5 bases and J 2 bases; nucleotides not matched to a gene: 12. CDR1 SGHAT and CDR2 FQNNGV come from the germline V gene. Data came from immunoSEQ multiplex PCR; TCRdb stores just in-frame clones and leaves some out. The data contain 320,000 or so clones, 75% to 90% of them singletons. Grouping used clinical history reported by participants in a survey and questionnaire. Two consecutive negative NP/OP PCR tests, clearance, or resolved symptoms defined Cohort 3 recovery. This chain links TRBV11-2 with TRBJ2-7, with TRBD1 matching over 10 bases. Source material: PBMCs or T cells enriched from blood (not recorded which). This TCR came from a man younger than 45 who had recovered from COVID-19. CDR3 in amino acids: CASSPGTGAGGPYEQYF. In DNA form, the CDR3 reads TGTGCCAGCAGCCCCGGGACAGGGGCGGGGGGTCCCTACGAGCAGTACTTC.